This TCR beta chain was identified in a study of cytomegalovirus exposure and HLA in healthy donors. V lost 5 bases to trimming and J lost 3 bases; unmatched junction nucleotides: 10. From germline, CDR1 is KGHSH and CDR2 LQKENI. The CDR3 length is 17 residues. PCR involved 60 Vbeta and 13 Jbeta primers. Produced via immunoSEQ multiplex PCR; TCRdb's table is partial and in-frame only. The sample has about 98,000 clones, around 80% seen once. This TCR derives from a middle-aged man in good health and CMV-seronegative. The chain employs TRBV18 and TRBJ1-6, with 7 nucleotides matching TRBD1. Sequencing input: PBMCs. This chain's CDR3 is CASSNQAGTVYNSPLHF. DNA for the CDR3: TGTGCCAGCTCAAATCAGGCCGGGACAGTCTATAATTCACCCCTCCACTTT.